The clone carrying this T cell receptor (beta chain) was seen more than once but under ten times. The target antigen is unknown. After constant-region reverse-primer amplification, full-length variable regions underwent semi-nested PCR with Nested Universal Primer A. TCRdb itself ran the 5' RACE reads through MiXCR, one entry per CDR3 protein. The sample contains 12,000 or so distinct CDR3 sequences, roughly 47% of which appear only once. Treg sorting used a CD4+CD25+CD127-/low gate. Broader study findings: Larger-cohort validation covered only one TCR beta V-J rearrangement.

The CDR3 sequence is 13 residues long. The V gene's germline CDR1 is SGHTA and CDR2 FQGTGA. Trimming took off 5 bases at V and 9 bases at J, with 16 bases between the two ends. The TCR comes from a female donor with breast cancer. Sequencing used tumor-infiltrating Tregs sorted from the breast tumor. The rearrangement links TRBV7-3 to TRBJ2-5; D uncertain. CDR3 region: CASSPGSVQSQYF. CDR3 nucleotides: TGTGCCAGCAGCCCCGGGTCGGTACAGTCCCAGTACTTC.